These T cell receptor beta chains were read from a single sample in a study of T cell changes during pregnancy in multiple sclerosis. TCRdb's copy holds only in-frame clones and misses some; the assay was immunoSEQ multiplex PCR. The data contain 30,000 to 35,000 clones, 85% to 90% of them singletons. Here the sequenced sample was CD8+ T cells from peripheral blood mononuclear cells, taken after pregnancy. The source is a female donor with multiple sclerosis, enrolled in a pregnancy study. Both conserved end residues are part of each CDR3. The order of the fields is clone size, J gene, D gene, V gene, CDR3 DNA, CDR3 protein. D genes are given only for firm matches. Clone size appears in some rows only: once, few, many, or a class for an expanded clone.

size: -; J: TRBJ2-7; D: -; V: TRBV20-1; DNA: TGCAGTGCTGACGAGGCCTACGAGCAGTACTTC; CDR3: CSADEAYEQYF
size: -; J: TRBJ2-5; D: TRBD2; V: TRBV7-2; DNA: TGTGCCAGCAGCGCGACGACTAGCCGGGGGGAGACCCAGTACTTC; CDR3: CASSATTSRGETQYF
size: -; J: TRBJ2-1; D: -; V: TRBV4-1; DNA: TGCGCCAGCAGGATTTTAGCGGAGGGCAATGAGCAGTTCTTC; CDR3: CASRILAEGNEQFF
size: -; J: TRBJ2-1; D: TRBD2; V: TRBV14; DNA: TGTGCCAGCAGCCACCGACTAGCGGGGGGGCCCCATGAGCAGTTCTTC; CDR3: CASSHRLAGGPHEQFF
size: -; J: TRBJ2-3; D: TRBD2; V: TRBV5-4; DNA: TGTGCCAGCAGCTTGGATAGCGGGGAAAATACGCAGTATTTT; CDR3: CASSLDSGENTQYF
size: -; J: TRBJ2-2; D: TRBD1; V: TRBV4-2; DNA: TGTGCCAGCAGCCATCTCAGGACAGGAAACACCGGGGAGCTGTTTTTT; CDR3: CASSHLRTGNTGELFF
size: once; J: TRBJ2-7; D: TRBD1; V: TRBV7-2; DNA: TGTGCCAGCAGCTCTTCCGGGACAGGGACCCTAGACTCCTACGAGCAGTACTTC; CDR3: CASSSSGTGTLDSYEQYF
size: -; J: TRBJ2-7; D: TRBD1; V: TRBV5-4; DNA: TGTGCCAGCAGCTGGGGGGTAGGGACAGGGTTCTACGAGCAGTACTTC; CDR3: CASSWGVGTGFYEQYF
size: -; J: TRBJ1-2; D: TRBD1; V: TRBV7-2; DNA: TGTGCCAGCAGCTGGGCCCCGGGACAGTTCCTAGATGGCTACACCTTC; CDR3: CASSWAPGQFLDGYTF
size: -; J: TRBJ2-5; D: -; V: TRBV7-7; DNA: TGTGCTAGTGCAAGAGGGGGCCAAGAGACCCAGTACTTC; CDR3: CASARGGQETQYF
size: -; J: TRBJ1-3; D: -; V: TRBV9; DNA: TGTGCCAGCAGCGTAGGAGGGTTAACTGGAAACACCATATATTTT; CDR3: CASSVGGLTGNTIYF
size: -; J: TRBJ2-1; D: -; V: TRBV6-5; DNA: TGTGCCAGCAGTTACTCGGCGGGTAGCTCCTACAATGAGCAGTTCTTC; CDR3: CASSYSAGSSYNEQFF
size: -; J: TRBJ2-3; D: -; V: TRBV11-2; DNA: TGTGCCAGCAGCATCGCAGGTCAGGGGACAGATACGCAGTATTTT; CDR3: CASSIAGQGTDTQYF
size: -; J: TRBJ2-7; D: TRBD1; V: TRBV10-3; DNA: TGTGCCATCACCGGGACAGATAGCTCCTACGAGCAGTACTTC; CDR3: CAITGTDSSYEQYF
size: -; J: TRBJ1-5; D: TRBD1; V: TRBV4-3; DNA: TGCGCCAGCAGCCAAGAAAGGGGGCTGGCAAATCAGCCCCAGCATTTT; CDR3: CASSQERGLANQPQHF
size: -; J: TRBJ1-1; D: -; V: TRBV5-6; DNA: TGTGCCAGCAGCTTGATCAGCACTGAAGCTTTCTTT; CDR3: CASSLISTEAFF
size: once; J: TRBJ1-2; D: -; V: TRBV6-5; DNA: TGTGCCAGTATGACGGGTGATGGCTACACCTTC; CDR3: CASMTGDGYTF
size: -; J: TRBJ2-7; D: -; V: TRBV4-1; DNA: TGCGCCAGCAGCCTTCGGGACGGGGGCTACGAGCAGTACTTC; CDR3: CASSLRDGGYEQYF
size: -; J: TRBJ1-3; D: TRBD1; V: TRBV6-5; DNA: TGTGCCAGCAGGGACGACAGGGGCAAAGGAAACACCATATATTTT; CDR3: CASRDDRGKGNTIYF
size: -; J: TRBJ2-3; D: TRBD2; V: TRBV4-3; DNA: TGCGCCAGCAGCCAAGGACTAGCGGCTGACCGCACAGATACGCAGTATTTT; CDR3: CASSQGLAADRTDTQYF
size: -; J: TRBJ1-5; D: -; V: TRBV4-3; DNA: TGCGCCAGCAGCCAAGATCGAGGGCCCCATCAGCCCCAGCATTTT; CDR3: CASSQDRGPHQPQHF
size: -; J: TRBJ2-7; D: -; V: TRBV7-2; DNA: TGTGCCAGCAGCTTAACTAGTTACGAGCAGTACTTC; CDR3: CASSLTSYEQYF
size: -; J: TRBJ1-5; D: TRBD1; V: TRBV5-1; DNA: TGCGCCAGGCTTTTTACAGGGGAGAATCAGCCCCAGCATTTT; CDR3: CARLFTGENQPQHF
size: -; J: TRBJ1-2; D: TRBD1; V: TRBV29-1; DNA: TGCAGCGTGGGGGGACAGGATGGCTACACCTTC; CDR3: CSVGGQDGYTF
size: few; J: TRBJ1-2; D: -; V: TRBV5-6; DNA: TGTGCCAGCAGCTTGGGTAATACAGGGTACTATGGCTACACCTTC; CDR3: CASSLGNTGYYGYTF
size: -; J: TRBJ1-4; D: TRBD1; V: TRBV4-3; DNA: TGCGCCAGCAGCCAGGACAGGGGGCATGAAAAACTGTTTTTT; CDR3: CASSQDRGHEKLFF
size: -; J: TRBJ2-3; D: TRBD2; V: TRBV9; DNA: TGTGCCAGCGTGGCGGGGGGGGATAATACGCAGTATTTT; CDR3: CASVAGGDNTQYF
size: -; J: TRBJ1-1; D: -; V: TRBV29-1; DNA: TGCAGCGTTTCTCCGACAGGCGGGAACACTGAAGCTTTCTTT; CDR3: CSVSPTGGNTEAFF
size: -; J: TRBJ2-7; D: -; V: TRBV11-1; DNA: TGTGCCAGCAGCTCCCCCGGGACACCCTACGAGCAGTACTTC; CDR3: CASSSPGTPYEQYF
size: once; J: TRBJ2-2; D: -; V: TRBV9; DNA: TGTGCCAGCAGCGTAGAAAGGCGGCCCGGGGAGCTGTTTTTT; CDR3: CASSVERRPGELFF
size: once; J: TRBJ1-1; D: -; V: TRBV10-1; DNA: TGCGCCAGCCCCCTAAGCGCGGTTAGAAGTTGCACTGAAGCTTTCTTT; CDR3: CASPLSAVRSCTEAFF
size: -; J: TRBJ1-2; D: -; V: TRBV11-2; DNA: TGTGCCAGCAGCCCTTCTCGGACTTATGGCTACACCTTC; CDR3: CASSPSRTYGYTF